These T cell receptor beta chains were read from a single sample in a study of shared clonotypes between healthy human individuals. The protocol was immunoSEQ multiplex PCR, while the TCRdb copy is restricted to in-frame clones and leaves out a portion. This sample has about 1,800,000 clones, with less than 95% found just once. What was sequenced was naive CD8+ T cells sorted from blood. Receptors were obtained from a man aged 18-30 years in good health. Each CDR3 is given with its conserved first and last residue. D genes are given only for firm matches. Where a row states a size, it is once, few, many or the class of an expanded clone; other rows omit it.

TRBJ1-5,TRBV6-5,.,.,CASSALPNQPQHF,TGTGCCAGCAGTGCTCTCCCCAATCAGCCCCAGCATTTT
TRBJ1-2,TRBV13,.,once,CASSLWGDADGYTF,TGTGCCAGCAGCTTATGGGGGGATGCGGATGGCTACACCTTC
TRBJ2-7,TRBV30,.,.,CAWSNGGGAGYEQYF,TGTGCCTGGTCGAATGGGGGTGGGGCAGGCTACGAGCAGTACTTC
TRBJ2-7,TRBV4-3,.,.,CASSQVGLGEQYF,TGCGCCAGCAGCCAAGTGGGGTTGGGCGAGCAGTACTTC
TRBJ2-1,TRBV5-1,TRBD2,.,CASSPSGNLNEQFF,TGCGCCAGCTCCCCGAGCGGGAATCTCAATGAGCAGTTCTTC
TRBJ2-3,TRBV10-1,.,.,CASTARAGIADTQYF,TGCGCCAGCACCGCTCGGGCAGGGATCGCAGATACGCAGTATTTT
TRBJ2-7,TRBV10-3,TRBD1,.,CAISPIIGQGGSYEQYF,TGTGCCATCAGTCCAATTATCGGACAGGGGGGCTCCTACGAGCAGTACTTC
TRBJ1-2,TRBV25-1,TRBD1,once,CASRTGGEEGYTF,TGTGCCAGCAGGACAGGGGGCGAAGAGGGCTACACCTTC
TRBJ2-7,TRBV29-1,TRBD2,.,CSVESPGGSSEQYF,TGCAGCGTTGAGTCCCCGGGGGGGTCCAGCGAGCAGTACTTC
TRBJ1-2,TRBV4-3,.,.,CASSQGAAGYGYTF,TGCGCCAGCAGCCAAGGGGCTGCTGGCTATGGCTACACCTTC
TRBJ2-1,TRBV28,TRBD2,.,CASSTMHPGLAGAHGSYNEQFF,TGTGCCAGCAGTACTATGCATCCGGGACTAGCGGGGGCTCATGGCTCCTACAATGAGCAGTTCTTC
TRBJ2-7,TRBV9,.,.,CASSAEGHYEQYF,TGTGCCAGCAGCGCGGAAGGGCACTACGAGCAGTACTTC
TRBJ2-7,TRBV5-1,TRBD2,.,CASSFPSGKYEQYF,TGCGCCAGCAGCTTCCCTAGCGGAAAATACGAGCAGTACTTC
TRBJ2-7,TRBV5-1,.,.,CASSLDWGGGYEQYF,TGCGCCAGCAGCTTGGATTGGGGAGGGGGCTACGAGCAGTACTTC
TRBJ1-6,TRBV19,.,.,CASSPPGDTYNSPLHF,TGTGCCAGTTCCCCACCGGGGGACACCTATAATTCACCCCTCCACTTT
TRBJ1-1,TRBV5-6,.,.,CASSLLPPGTEAFF,TGTGCCAGCAGCTTGTTGCCCCCGGGGACTGAAGCTTTCTTT
TRBJ2-3,TRBV7-9,.,.,CASSRGDSSTQYF,TGTGCCAGCAGCAGGGGGGACAGTTCCACGCAGTATTTT
TRBJ1-4,TRBV19,.,once,CASKTVGNEKLFF,TGTGCCAGTAAGACGGTTGGAAATGAAAAACTGTTTTTT
TRBJ1-1,TRBV30,.,few,CAWSVPGVTEAFF,TGTGCCTGGAGTGTCCCAGGGGTCACTGAAGCTTTCTTT